The clone carrying this T cell receptor beta chain was observed a handful of times. Its target is unknown. Deletions cut 5 bases from V and 0 bases from J, with 11 bases between. Germline V CDR1 and CDR2: MGHRA, YSYEKL. The CDR3 sequence is 15 residues long. This sample is drawn from a study of response to subunit inactivated influenza vaccine. Study observations and caveats: The authors offered the suggestion that each seasonal influenza vaccination recruits few new T cells.

From the RT-PCR reads, TCRdb called clonotypes with MiXCR, one entry per CDR3 protein. This sample has 170,000 or so distinct CDR3 sequences, with over 8.5% found just once. The receptor was derived from a man aged 50 to 69 who received an inactivated influenza vaccine. Sequenced here: CD8+ T cells sorted from PBMCs, sampled 23 months after vaccination. The V and J genes are TRBV4-1 and TRBJ1-3; D is possibly TRBD1 (5 bases). CDR3 region: CASSEGTYSGNTIYF. The CDR3 nucleotides are TGCGCCAGCAGCGAGGGGACCTACTCTGGAAACACCATATATTTT.